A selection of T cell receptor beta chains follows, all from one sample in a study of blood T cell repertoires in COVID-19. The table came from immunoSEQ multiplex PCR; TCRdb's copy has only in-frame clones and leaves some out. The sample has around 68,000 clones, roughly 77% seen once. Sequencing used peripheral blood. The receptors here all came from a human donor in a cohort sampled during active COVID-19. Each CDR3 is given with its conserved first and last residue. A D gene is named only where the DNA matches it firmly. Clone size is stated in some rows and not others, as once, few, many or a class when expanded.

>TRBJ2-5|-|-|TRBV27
TGTGCCTGCCGTCGGGACGGGAGCATCGAGACCCAGTACTTC
CACRRDGSIETQYF
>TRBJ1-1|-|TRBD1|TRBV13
TGTGCCAGCAGCTTAATTAGTGTAGGCAGGGGGCTCAGTGGAGAAGCTTTCTTT
CASSLISVGRGLSGEAFF
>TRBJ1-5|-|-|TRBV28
TGTGCCAGCAGCCTCCCGAAGGGGTCGGAGCATTTT
CASSLPKGSEHF
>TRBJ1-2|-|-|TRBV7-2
TGTGCCAGCAGCTCAGGATACTATGGCTACACCTTC
CASSSGYYGYTF
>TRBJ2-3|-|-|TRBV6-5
TGTGCCAGCAGCCCCCCCGGGGTCAATACGCAGTATTTT
CASSPPGVNTQYF
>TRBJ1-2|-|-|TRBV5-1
TGCGCCAGCAGCCCCAACCCCGGACAGCCTCTCTATGGCTACACCTTC
CASSPNPGQPLYGYTF
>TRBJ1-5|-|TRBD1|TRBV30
TGTGCCTGGAGTGTACAGGGGGTGAACAATCAGCCCCAGCATTTT
CAWSVQGVNNQPQHF
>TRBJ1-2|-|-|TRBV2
TGTGCCAGCAGTGATTATGGGACAACCGGGGACGGCTACACCTTC
CASSDYGTTGDGYTF
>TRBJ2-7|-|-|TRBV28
TGTGCCACCCGGGGGGCGGGAGCCTCCTACGAGCAGTACTTC
CATRGAGASYEQYF
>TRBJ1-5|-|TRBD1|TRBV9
TGTGCCAGCAGCGTGGGGGTCGGACAGGGGAGTCAGCCCCAGCATTTT
CASSVGVGQGSQPQHF
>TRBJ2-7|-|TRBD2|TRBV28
TGTGCCAGCAGTTTTTCACTAGCGGTCACAGCCTACGAGCAGTACTTC
CASSFSLAVTAYEQYF
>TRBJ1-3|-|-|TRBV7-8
TGTGCCAGCAGCTCGGAGGGACGGAGCTCTGGAAACACCATATATTTT
CASSSEGRSSGNTIYF
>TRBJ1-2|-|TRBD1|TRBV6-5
TGTGCCAGCAGTTTTACAGGGGATCATGGCTACACCTTC
CASSFTGDHGYTF
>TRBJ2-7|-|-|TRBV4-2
TGTGCCAGCAGCCCCACGGACAGCTTCCACGAGCAGTACTTC
CASSPTDSFHEQYF
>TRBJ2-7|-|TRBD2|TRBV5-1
TGCGCCAGCAGCCCGGGACTAGGAGCGTACTTC
CASSPGLGAYF
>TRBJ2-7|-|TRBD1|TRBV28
TGTGCCAGCACCTTGGGGACAGGGCCCTACGAGCAGTACTTC
CASTLGTGPYEQYF
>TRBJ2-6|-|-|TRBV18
TGTGCCAGCTCACCTAGTAGTTCCTCTGGGGCCAACGTCCTGACTTTC
CASSPSSSSGANVLTF
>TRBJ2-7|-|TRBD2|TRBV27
TGTGCCAGCAGAAGCCTGGGGGGGAGTGGTATCCGGGCCTACGAGCAGTACTTC
CASRSLGGSGIRAYEQYF
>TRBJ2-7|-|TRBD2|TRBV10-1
TGCGCCAGCAGTGAGGCCGGGACTAGCGGGCTCTACGAGCAGTACTTC
CASSEAGTSGLYEQYF
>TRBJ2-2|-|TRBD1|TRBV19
TGTGCCAGTACTACAATAACAGGGGCGAACACCGGGGAGCTGTTTTTT
CASTTITGANTGELFF
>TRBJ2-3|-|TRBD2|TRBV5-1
TGCGCCAGCAGCTTCGTGGCAGTCTTAGCGGGCTCTAGCACAGATACGCAGTATTTT
CASSFVAVLAGSSTDTQYF
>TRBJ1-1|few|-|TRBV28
TGTGCCAGCAGTTTACGGGCGGGGGGGGACACTGAAGCTTTCTTT
CASSLRAGGDTEAFF
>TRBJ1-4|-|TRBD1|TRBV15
TGTGCCACCAGCAGAGGACCAGGGGGAACTAATGAAAAACTGTTTTTT
CATSRGPGGTNEKLFF
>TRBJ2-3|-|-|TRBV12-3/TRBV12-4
TGTGCCAGCAGTGCTAGACCGGAAGATACGCAGTATTTT
CASSARPEDTQYF
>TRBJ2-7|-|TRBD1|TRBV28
TGTGCCAGCAGTCCCTCGGACAGGACCCAATACGAGCAGTACTTC
CASSPSDRTQYEQYF
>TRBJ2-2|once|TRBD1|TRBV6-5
TGTGCCAGCAGACGCCCTACAGGGGACACCGGGGAGCTGTTTTTT
CASRRPTGDTGELFF
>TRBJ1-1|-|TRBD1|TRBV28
TGTGCCAGCAGTTTGTCCCGGGACAGGGGTTGGGGGGTGTGGGGCACTGAAGCTTTCTTT
CASSLSRDRGWGVWGTEAFF
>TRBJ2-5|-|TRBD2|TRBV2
TGTGCCAGCAGTTTACGAATTCGAGCGGGAGGTGGTGAGACCCAGTACTTC
CASSLRIRAGGGETQYF
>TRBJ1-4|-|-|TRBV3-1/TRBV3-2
TGTGCCAGCAGCCAAGCAAGGGGGACTAATGAAAAACTGTTTTTT
CASSQARGTNEKLFF
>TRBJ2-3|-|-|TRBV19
TGTGCCAGTAGTGAAAGCGGTATAGCTACAGATACGCAGTATTTT
CASSESGIATDTQYF